These 27 T cell receptor beta chains were all obtained from the same sample, sequenced in a study of PD-L1 blockade in urothelial cancer. Time point in this sample: pretreatment peripheral blood. TCRdb's copy holds only in-frame clones and misses some; the assay was immunoSEQ multiplex PCR. Of tens of thousands of clones listed, around 79% are singletons. Source: PBMCs, taken around atezolizumab (anti-PD-L1) treatment. These receptors were obtained from a man between 65 and 80 years old with urothelial cancer.

The chain links TRBV18 to TRBJ1-1; D uncertain. The CDR3 spans 14 residues. V gave up 2 bases and J gave up 5 bases, with 12 bases separating them. CDR1 and CDR2 (germline): KGHSH, LQKENI. The CDR3 coding sequence is TGTGCCAGCTCACCATTTGGAGGGATGACTGAAGCTTTCTTT. Protein: CASSPFGGMTEAFF.

The chain links TRBV11-1 to TRBJ1-1; 7 bases align to TRBD1. CDR3 length equals 14 residues. V lost 5 bases to trimming and J lost 3 bases; unmatched junction nucleotides: 6. CDR1 SGHAT and CDR2 FQDESV come from the germline V gene (reference sequence). The CDR3 bases are TGTGCCAGCAGCCGCTACAGGGGTGACACTGAAGCTTTCTTT. It specifies CASSRYRGDTEAFF.

V and J are TRBV6-6 and TRBJ2-7; 7 nucleotides match TRBD2. V lost 8 bases, J lost 1 base, and 8 bases stayed unmatched. The germline CDR1 and CDR2 sequences are MNHNY and SVGAGI (reference sequence). This CDR3 spans 14 amino acids. CDR3 residues: CASGGGEGSYEQYF. The CDR3 nucleotides read TGTGCCAGCGGGGGGGGTGAGGGATCCTACGAGCAGTACTTC.

The chain links TRBV28 to TRBJ1-5; 7 bases are shared with TRBD1. Trimming at V came to 6 bases and at J to 0 bases, leaving 20 bases not matched to a gene. Germline V gives CDR1 MDHEN, CDR2 SYDVKM. This CDR3 has 20 amino acids. Here the CDR3 reads CASRVPDRGQELYSNQPQHF. CDR3 DNA: TGTGCCAGCAGAGTTCCCGATCGAGGACAGGAACTATATAGCAATCAGCCCCAGCATTTT.

The chain links TRBV30 to TRBJ2-3, with 8 positions matching TRBD1. V was pared by 5 bases and J by 2 bases, with 3 bases of the junction left unmatched. This CDR3 is built from 13 residues. Germline CDR1 GTSNPN, CDR2 SVGIG (reference sequence). The CDR3 is CAWAGQATDTQYF. The DNA of the CDR3 is TGTGCCTGGGCGGGACAGGCCACAGATACGCAGTATTTT.

This clone has only one observation. The gene calls are TRBV11-2 and TRBJ1-2, with 8 bases aligning to TRBD1. The J segment lost 8 bases and the V segment lost 5 bases, leaving 10 bases of the junction unmatched. This CDR3 has 14 amino acids. Germline CDR1 SGHAT, CDR2 FQNNGV. The CDR3 loop is CASSPGAGGDGYTF. DNA of the CDR3: TGTGCCAGCAGCCCCGGCGCAGGGGGCGACGGCTACACCTTC. Looking up the rest from reference TRBV11-2 and TRBJ1-2 gives the full variable domain: EAGVAQSPRYKIIEKRQSVAFWCNPISGHATLYWYQQILGQGPKLLIQFQNNGVVDDSQLPKDRFSAERLKGVDSTLKIQPAKLEDSAVYLCASSPGAGGDGYTFGSGTRLTVV.

The chain is built from TRBV18 and TRBJ1-4; 7 bases are shared with TRBD1. CDR1 and CDR2 (germline): KGHSH, LQKENI. Losses at the gene ends were 1 base for V and 7 bases for J; bases not matched to a gene: 3. The CDR3 is 14 residues long. The CDR3 nucleotides are TGTGCCAGCTCACCACGACAGGGACGTGAAAAACTGTTTTTT. Translation: CASSPRQGREKLFF.

This clone was observed a few times. This sequence joins TRBV28 and TRBJ2-7; 9 nucleotides align to TRBD2. CDR3 length equals 21 residues. Per germline, CDR1 MDHEN and CDR2 SYDVKM. With 0 bases clipped from V and 4 bases from J, the junction kept 22 bases outside the gene matches. CDR3 nucleotides: TGTGCCAGCAGTTTATGGGACGGCAGGGCTAGCGGGACCCCGAGGGCTTACGAGCAGTACTTC. Protein: CASSLWDGRASGTPRAYEQYF.

V and J are TRBV19 and TRBJ1-1, with TRBD1 as a possible D gene (5 bases). Trimming removed 0 bases from V and 8 bases from J, with 13 bases in between. The CDR3 spans 14 residues. Germline values: CDR1 LNHDA, CDR2 SQIVND (reference sequence). Here the CDR3 reads CASSIDPWGTEAFF. The DNA of the CDR3 is TGTGCCAGTAGTATAGATCCTTGGGGCACGGAAGCTTTCTTT.

V is TRBV9 and J is TRBJ1-1, with D possibly matching TRBD1 (6 bases). The CDR3 loop spans 16 amino acids. V lost 0 bases and J 3 bases, leaving 15 bases between the germline ends. Germline-derived CDR1 and CDR2 are SGDLS and YYNGEE. The CDR3 region is CASSVAGGGGDTEAFF. The CDR3, as DNA: TGTGCCAGCAGCGTAGCGGGAGGGGGTGGAGACACTGAAGCTTTCTTT.

The V gene is TRBV5-1, the J gene TRBJ2-5, with unresolved D. The CDR3 loop spans 16 amino acids. The germline gives CDR1 SGHRS, CDR2 YFSETQ. V was clipped by 0 bases and J by 1 base, with 13 bases between them. Here the CDR3 reads CASSLGDKPIQETQYF. The CDR3 DNA follows: TGCGCCAGCAGCTTGGGAGACAAACCGATCCAAGAGACCCAGTACTTC. Using reference TRBV5-1 and TRBJ2-5 for the parts outside the CDR3, the full variable domain is KAGVTQTPRYLIKTRGQQVTLSCSPISGHRSVSWYQQTPGQGLQFLFEYFSETQRNKGNFPGRFSGRQFSNSRSEMNVSTLELGDSALYLCASSLGDKPIQETQYFGPGTRLLVL.

DNA for the CDR3: TGCGCCAGCAGTCCCGGGACTTCAGACCATCAGTATTTT. Translated: CASSPGTSDHQYF. The V and J genes are TRBV5-1 and TRBJ2-3, with D perhaps matching TRBD2 (6 bases). Trimming cost V 5 bases and J 12 bases, with 19 bases left between them. Germline assignment: CDR1 SGHRS and CDR2 YFSETQ. The CDR3 covers 13 residues.

The chain combines TRBV30 with TRBJ2-3, with 8 bases that match TRBD2. The CDR3 is made up of 17 amino acids. CDR1 GTSNPN and CDR2 SVGIG come from the germline V gene (reference sequence). Trimming cost V 1 base and J 4 bases; bases outside gene matches: 13. CDR3 in amino acids: CAWSDPGLATLSDTQYF. CDR3 sequence (DNA): TGTGCCTGGAGTGACCCCGGACTAGCAACACTTTCAGATACGCAGTATTTT.

This clone has only one observation. The rearrangement links TRBV7-3 to TRBJ2-1; TRBD1 matches 7 bases. J gave up 6 bases and V 4 bases, and 9 bases lay outside the gene matches. CDR3 length equals 15 residues. Germline loops: CDR1 SGHTA, CDR2 FQGTGA. The chain's CDR3 is CASSSKTGKSNEQFF. The CDR3 DNA reads as TGTGCCAGCAGCTCCAAGACAGGGAAAAGCAATGAGCAGTTCTTC.

The rearrangement joins TRBV21-1 to TRBJ2-7; TRBD2, the D gene given by the table, was not confirmed from the DNA. TRBV21-1 is labeled a pseudogene. The CDR3 has 14 amino acids. The CDR3 DNA follows: TGTGCCAGCAGCAGCGCTAGCGGGGGCTACGAGCAGTACTTC. It codes for CASSSASGGYEQYF.

The rearrangement links TRBV11-2 to TRBJ2-5, with D hard to call. Germline loops: CDR1 SGHAT, CDR2 FQNNGV. The CDR3 length is 13 residues. The V and J ends lost 3 bases and 1 base respectively, with 6 bases between them. CDR3 in DNA: TGTGCCAGCAGCTTTGTAGCCCAAGAGACCCAGTACTTC. Residues: CASSFVAQETQYF.

The J gene is TRBJ2-7, the V gene TRBV4-1, with unresolved D. The CDR3 extends over 11 amino acids. Germline V gives CDR1 MGHRA, CDR2 YSYEKL. V gave up 4 bases and J gave up 6 bases, with 7 bases separating them. The CDR3 nucleotides read TGCGCCAGCAGCCCCCTCGGCGAGCAGTACTTC. Amino acid sequence: CASSPLGEQYF.

This chain uses TRBV6-6 with TRBJ2-1; D is possibly TRBD2 (6 bases). This CDR3 contains 13 residues. V gave up 8 bases and J gave up 0 bases, with 8 bases separating them. Germline V gene lookup returns CDR1 MNHNY and CDR2 SVGAGI (reference sequence). CDR3 residues: CASGRDSYNEQFF. CDR3 sequence (DNA): TGTGCCAGCGGGCGGGACTCCTACAATGAGCAGTTCTTC.

This clone has only one observation. This chain joins TRBV5-1 and TRBJ1-2; tentative D call: TRBD1 (6 bases). The germline V gene encodes CDR1 SGHRS and CDR2 YFSETQ. The CDR3 spans 16 residues. Between the trimmed V and J ends, which lost 4 bases and 1 base, there was a span of 17 bases. The CDR3 here is CASSLTGTSLNYGYTF. For the CDR3, the DNA is TGCGCCAGCAGCCTGACAGGCACCTCTCTTAACTATGGCTACACCTTC.

This chain joins TRBV18 and TRBJ2-1, with a tentative D call TRBD2 (5 bases). The CDR3 spans 13 residues. V was clipped by 3 bases and J by 2 bases, with 5 bases between them. Per the germline V gene, CDR1 is KGHSH and CDR2 is LQKENI. In DNA, the CDR3 is TGTGCCAGCTCACCTAGCGCCTACAATGAGCAGTTCTTC. It translates to CASSPSAYNEQFF.

The V call is TRBV2, the J call TRBJ2-1; 7 nucleotides match TRBD2. Germline CDR1 reads SNHLY; CDR2 reads FYNNEI. The trim removed 7 bases at V and 9 bases at J, leaving 9 bases unmatched. This CDR3 is 13 amino acids long. The CDR3, as DNA: TGTGCCAGCACCCCTTCGGGGAGGGGTGAGCAGTTCTTC. Amino acid sequence: CASTPSGRGEQFF.

CDR3 protein: CAWRRQPNTGELFF. The CDR3 DNA reads as TGTGCCTGGAGGAGGCAGCCTAACACCGGGGAGCTGTTTTTT. V and J are TRBV30 and TRBJ2-2, with D unresolved. CDR3 length: 14 residues. The germline V gene encodes CDR1 GTSNPN and CDR2 SVGIG (reference sequence). Trimming took off 3 bases at V and 2 bases at J, with 10 bases between the two ends.

The rearrangement joins TRBV5-1 to TRBJ2-7, with 7 bases matching TRBD1. This CDR3 spans 15 amino acids. V trimming: 3 bases; J trimming: 2 bases; junction bases outside the gene matches: 8. CDR1 and CDR2 (germline): SGHRS, YFSETQ. Here the CDR3 reads CASSSGQLDPYEQYF. CDR3 in DNA: TGCGCCAGCAGCTCGGGACAGCTAGACCCCTACGAGCAGTACTTC.

A few counts support this clone. This chain joins TRBV30 and TRBJ2-3, with 10 nucleotides matching TRBD2. The CDR3 is made up of 14 amino acids. Germline lookup yields CDR1 GTSNPN and CDR2 SVGIG (reference sequence). V lost 5 bases, J lost 3 bases, and 5 bases stayed unmatched. The CDR3: CAWASGSRTDTQYF. The CDR3 nucleotides are TGTGCCTGGGCTAGCGGGAGTAGAACAGATACGCAGTATTTT. The full variable domain, in which reference TRBV30 and TRBJ2-3 provide the parts outside the CDR3, is SQTIHQWPATLVQPVGSPLSLECTVEGTSNPNLYWYRQAAGRGLQLLFYSVGIGQISSEVPQNLSASRPQDRQFILSSKKLLLSDSGFYLCAWASGSRTDTQYFGPGTRLTVL.

The chain has TRBV27 and TRBJ2-5; 8 bases map to TRBD2. Germline V gene data show CDR1 as MNHEY and CDR2 as SMNVEV (reference sequence). V gave up 5 bases and J gave up 8 bases; unmatched junction bases: 7. This CDR3 has 13 residues. CDR3 loop: CASSRPGLVTQYF. The CDR3 bases are TGTGCCAGCAGTAGACCGGGACTAGTAACCCAGTACTTC.

The chain couples TRBV28 to TRBJ2-3; D might be TRBD1 (5 bases). This CDR3 has 16 amino acids. Germline CDR1 is MDHEN and CDR2 is SYDVKM. V lost 6 bases and J lost 3, with 19 bases in between. CDR3 region: CASSLLQGGATDTQYF. CDR3 in DNA: TGTGCCAGCAGCCTCCTTCAGGGCGGCGCAACAGATACGCAGTATTTT.

The rearrangement joins TRBV27 to TRBJ2-1; maybe TRBD2 (6 bases). Trimming removed 6 bases from V and 6 bases from J, with 18 bases in between. CDR1 is MNHEY, CDR2 SMNVEV, per germline (reference sequence). The CDR3 is 15 residues long. CDR3 protein: CASRPPGGVLNEQFF. The DNA of the CDR3 is TGTGCCAGCAGGCCGCCCGGGGGAGTACTCAATGAGCAGTTCTTC.